This T cell receptor (beta chain) emerged from a study of T cell responses to AZD1222 COVID-19 vaccine. Germline-derived CDR1 and CDR2 are LNHDA and SQIVND (reference sequence). CDR3 size: 17 residues. The germline V and J ends were trimmed by 1 base and 0 bases, with 13 bases remaining between them. Turning to this clone: The same CDR3 can be traced to other DNA sequences in this sample.

Sequencing was performed with immunoSEQ multiplex PCR; in TCRdb, only in-frame clones are kept and a portion is missing. Among about 190,000 clones listed, approximately 94% were seen once. The rearrangement uses TRBV19 and TRBJ1-5; maybe TRBD1 (5 bases). This receptor was obtained from an adult in good health. The sequenced sample was peripheral blood, obtained on day 0 of AZD1222 vaccination. This CDR3 is CASSIVGGRGSNQPQHF. CDR3 coding DNA: TGTGCCAGTAGTATAGTTGGGGGAAGGGGTAGCAATCAGCCCCAGCATTTT.